This paragraph reports one TCR beta chain. J gave up 5 bases and V 0 bases, and 8 bases lay outside the gene matches. Germline CDR1 LGHDT, CDR2 YNNKEL (reference sequence). The CDR3 contains 17 residues. As handled by the study authors: Reference gene primer amplification gave estimated nucleated cell counts. Assay: immunoSEQ multiplex PCR; the TCRdb copy retains only in-frame clones and omits some. The V and J calls and clone size were taken over from that table, and D and trimming were inferred from the DNA. The sample gives roughly 250,000 clones, over 80% of which show up once; 3% to 4.5% is in the top ten. This sample is part of a study of blood T cell repertoires in COVID-19. About the study: Samples came from the United States, Italy and Spain, spanning acute and convalescent COVID-19. In each case, the material was cDNA or gDNA derived from T cells, B-cell-depleted T cells, or PBMCs.

The TCR sequence derives from a woman aged 40 to 50 with acute or convalescent COVID-19. Sample: peripheral blood. This rearrangement joins TRBV3-1 (or the pseudogene TRBV3-2) to TRBJ2-2, with 8 positions matching TRBD1. CDR3 sequence: CASSQDVGQGPTGELFF. The DNA for the CDR3 is TGTGCCAGCAGCCAAGATGTAGGACAGGGACCAACCGGGGAGCTGTTTTTT.